This T cell receptor beta chain was identified in a study of radiation and T cells in renal cell carcinoma. Worth noting for this clone: The target antigen is unknown.

TCRdb keeps only in-frame clones here, not all; method: immunoSEQ multiplex PCR. The sample contains about 140,000 clones, less than 85% of which appear only once. As to time point: baseline pretreatment blood. The treatment here: 15 Gy SBRT to primary tumor, nephrectomy 4 weeks later. General observations from the study: Top tumor clonotypes rose in blood 2 weeks post-radiation, then contracted.

The starting material was blood, obtained from a patient whose treatment included radiotherapy and nephrectomy. This receptor was taken from a woman between 45 and 65 years old with renal cell carcinoma.

CDR3 residues: CSVASGSYNEQFF. CDR3 in DNA: TGCAGCGTTGCTAGCGGGTCCTACAATGAGCAGTTCTTC. The chain couples TRBV29-1 to TRBJ2-1, with 8 bases that match TRBD2. This CDR3 is built from 13 residues. Germline V gene data show CDR1 as SQVTM and CDR2 as ANQGSEA. Trimming took 4 bases from V and 1 from J; bases not matched to a gene: 0.